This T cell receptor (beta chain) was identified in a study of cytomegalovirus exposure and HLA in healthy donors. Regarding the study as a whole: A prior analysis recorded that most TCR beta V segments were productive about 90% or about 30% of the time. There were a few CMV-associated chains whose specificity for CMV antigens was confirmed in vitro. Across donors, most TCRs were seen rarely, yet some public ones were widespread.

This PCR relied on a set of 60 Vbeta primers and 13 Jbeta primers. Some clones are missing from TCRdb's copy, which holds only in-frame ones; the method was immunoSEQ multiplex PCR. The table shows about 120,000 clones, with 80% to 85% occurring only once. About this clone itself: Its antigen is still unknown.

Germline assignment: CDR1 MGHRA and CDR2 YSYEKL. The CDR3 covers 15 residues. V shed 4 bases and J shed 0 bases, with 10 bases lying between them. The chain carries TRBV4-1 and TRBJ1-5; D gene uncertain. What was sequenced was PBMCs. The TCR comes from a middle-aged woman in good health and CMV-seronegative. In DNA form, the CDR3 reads TGCGCCAGCAGCCCAGACGGACTTAGCAATCAGCCCCAGCATTTT. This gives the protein CASSPDGLSNQPQHF.